The TCR beta chain described here comes from a study of CD8 T cells in ankylosing spondylitis. This CDR3 spans 12 amino acids. Trimming left V 6 bases short and J 6 bases short, with 8 bases between. This clonotype was recorded a few times. The antigen is not known. Study-level points and caveats: Ankylosing spondylitis blood appeared to carry a characteristic TCR beta motif of fewer than 10 highly homologous variants. It was reported that disease-linked clones were significantly enriched in matched ankylosing spondylitis synovial fluid.

A quantitative 5'-RACE method, one with molecular barcodes, was used to make TCR beta libraries. TCRdb reprocessed the 5' RACE reads via MiXCR and lists one record per CDR3 protein. The sample carries 220,000 or so distinct CDR3 sequences, roughly 18% recorded once. This chain uses TRBV12-3 or TRBV12-4 with TRBJ2-2; D is unresolved. This sequence originates from a male donor with ankylosing spondylitis. Sequenced input: blood, either unsorted or a sorted T cell fraction (not recorded which). CDR3 coding DNA: TGTGCCAGCAGCACCTCCTCCGGGGAGCTGTTTTTT. Translation gives CASSTSSGELFF.